This T cell receptor (beta chain) was recovered during a study of blood T cell repertoires in COVID-19. Measured with immunoSEQ multiplex PCR; TCRdb has only the in-frame clones, and not every one. The sample lists about 670,000 clones, about nine tenths occurring once. The CDR3 is 13 residues long. Trimming stripped 2 bases from V and 11 bases from J, with 15 bases between. Germline values: CDR1 PRHDT, CDR2 FYEKMQ (reference sequence). The sample consisted of peripheral blood. This receptor was identified in a woman aged 18 to 35 with acute or convalescent COVID-19. This chain links TRBV13 with TRBJ1-1, with no clear D. CDR3 protein: CASSLRSTSSAFF. The CDR3 region has the DNA TGTGCCAGCAGCTTACGGTCCACGTCCTCGGCTTTCTTT.